The rows below give T cell receptor beta chains drawn from one sample of a study of TIL therapy for anti-PD-1-resistant metastatic lung cancer. Libraries were prepared by immunoSEQ multiplex PCR; TCRdb keeps only in-frame clonotypes and omits some of them. The sample has 25,000 to 30,000 clones, over 55% seen once. The source was tumor tissue, collected at baseline. These receptors originate from a woman aged 25 to 80 with non-small cell lung cancer. Both conserved end residues are part of each CDR3. Each record gives: V gene, clone size, J gene, D gene, CDR3 protein, CDR3 DNA. D genes are given only for firm matches. For some rows the clone size is stated as once, few or many, or as a class when expanded; others skip it.

>TRBV14|.|TRBJ2-3|.
CASSPLSTGDTQYF
TGTGCCAGCAGCCCGTTATCTACAGGGGATACGCAGTATTTT
>TRBV4-2|.|TRBJ2-3|.
CASSQSDTQYF
TGTGCCAGCAGCCAGTCAGATACGCAGTATTTT
>TRBV5-6|few|TRBJ1-5|.
CASSPYPLGDQPQHF
TGTGCCAGCAGCCCGTACCCTTTAGGGGATCAGCCCCAGCATTTT
>TRBV28|.|TRBJ2-3|.
CASSRSPGRRTDTQYF
TGTGCCAGCAGTCGTTCGCCGGGCAGGAGGACAGATACGCAGTATTTT
>TRBV6-5|.|TRBJ2-5|.
CASSYSIGAGETQYF
TGTGCCAGCAGTTACTCGATAGGAGCGGGAGAGACCCAGTACTTC
>TRBV5-1|once|TRBJ1-2|.
CASSLTARTNGYTF
TGCGCCAGCAGCTTGACGGCCAGGACTAATGGCTACACCTTC
>TRBV6-5|.|TRBJ1-6|.
CASKDSYNSPLHF
TGTGCCAGCAAAGACAGCTATAATTCACCCCTCCACTTT
>TRBV12-5|.|TRBJ2-7|TRBD1
CASGRTGFLHEQYF
TGTGCTAGTGGGAGGACAGGTTTTCTCCACGAGCAGTACTTC
>TRBV30|.|TRBJ2-7|.
CAWGSWGEQYF
TGTGCCTGGGGATCCTGGGGGGAGCAGTACTTC
>TRBV5-1|.|TRBJ2-7|.
CASSSLGGSPEQYF
TGCGCCAGCAGCTCCCTCGGGGGTAGTCCCGAGCAGTACTTC
>TRBV18|few|TRBJ1-2|.
CASSPQGDYGYTF
TGTGCCAGCTCACCACAGGGAGACTATGGCTACACCTTC
>TRBV5-1|.|TRBJ2-1|.
CASSDQGGSYNEQFF
TGCGCCAGCAGCGACCAAGGGGGTTCCTACAATGAGCAGTTCTTC
>TRBV5-1|once|TRBJ1-1|TRBD1
CASSPGTGNTEAFF
TGCGCCAGCAGCCCCGGGACAGGGAACACTGAAGCTTTCTTT
>TRBV20-1|once|TRBJ2-1|.
CSAGAIEQFF
TGCAGTGCGGGGGCAATTGAGCAGTTCTTC
>TRBV30|.|TRBJ2-5|TRBD2
CAWSTSGSWGSLETQYF
TGTGCCTGGAGTACTAGCGGAAGCTGGGGTAGTTTGGAGACCCAGTACTTC
>TRBV5-1|few|TRBJ2-5|.
CASSGRGETQYF
TGCGCCAGCAGCGGCAGGGGAGAGACCCAGTACTTC
>TRBV16|.|TRBJ1-5|.
CASSQQGTNQPQHF
TGTGCCAGCAGCCAACAGGGGACGAATCAGCCCCAGCATTTT
>TRBV6-6|once|TRBJ2-1|.
CASSPGGREQFF
TGTGCCAGCAGCCCTGGTGGCAGAGAGCAGTTCTTC
>TRBV9|.|TRBJ2-3|.
CASSRGVGREPPDTQYF
TGTGCCAGCAGCAGAGGGGTAGGGCGGGAACCCCCAGATACGCAGTATTTT
>TRBV6-6|.|TRBJ2-7|TRBD1
CASSSDRGPYEQYF
TGTGCCAGCAGTTCTGACAGGGGGCCGTACGAGCAGTACTTC
>TRBV5-4|.|TRBJ1-3|.
CASSFQGRGNTIYF
TGTGCCAGCAGCTTTCAGGGGAGAGGAAACACCATATATTTT
>TRBV19|.|TRBJ1-1|.
CASKRVDSNTEAFF
TGTGCCAGTAAGCGAGTTGACAGCAACACTGAAGCTTTCTTT
>TRBV7-6|.|TRBJ2-4|.
CASSLAIGTLQYF
TGTGCCAGCAGCTTAGCCATAGGGACTTTACAGTACTTC
>TRBV4-1|few|TRBJ2-7|TRBD1
CASSQPGQGAGEQYF
TGCGCCAGCAGCCAACCAGGACAGGGGGCGGGAGAGCAGTACTTC
>TRBV27|.|TRBJ1-1|TRBD1
CASSPLWTGRGTEAFF
TGTGCCAGCAGTCCCCTATGGACAGGGCGCGGGACTGAAGCTTTCTTT
>TRBV25-1|.|TRBJ1-1|.
CASSEDGWTEAFF
TGTGCCAGCAGTGAGGATGGTTGGACTGAAGCTTTCTTT
>TRBV5-1|.|TRBJ2-1|.
CASSFRGYEQFF
TGCGCCAGCAGCTTCCGTGGTTATGAGCAGTTCTTC
>TRBV27|.|TRBJ2-7|TRBD1
CASSFSTRGRGEQYF
TGTGCCAGCAGTTTCAGTACCAGGGGGCGAGGGGAGCAGTACTTC
>TRBV5-6|medium-sized|TRBJ2-5|.
CASSLWETQYF
TGTGCCAGCAGCTTGTGGGAGACCCAGTACTTC
>TRBV6-6|.|TRBJ2-1|TRBD1
CASSNRGRSYNEQFF
TGTGCCAGCAGCAACAGGGGTCGGTCCTACAATGAGCAGTTCTTC
>TRBV7-2|once|TRBJ2-3|.
CASSDAGDTQYF
TGTGCCAGCAGCGACGCCGGAGATACGCAGTATTTT
>TRBV7-2|.|TRBJ2-1|.
CASSLEGLAEQFF
TGTGCCAGCAGCTTAGAAGGCCTCGCCGAGCAGTTCTTC
>TRBV4-1|once|TRBJ2-3|TRBD2
CASSQGLAGGTDTQYF
TGCGCCAGCAGCCAAGGTCTAGCGGGAGGCACAGATACGCAGTATTTT
>TRBV6-5|.|TRBJ2-2|.
CASSYSANQITGELFF
TGTGCCAGCAGTTACTCGGCCAACCAAATAACCGGGGAGCTGTTTTTT
>TRBV7-2|.|TRBJ1-2|TRBD1
CASSSQGAGNYGYTF
TGTGCCAGCAGCTCACAGGGGGCAGGGAACTATGGCTACACCTTC
>TRBV7-7|.|TRBJ2-1|.
CASSQNRNNEQFF
TGTGCCAGCAGCCAAAATAGGAACAATGAGCAGTTCTTC
>TRBV19|.|TRBJ2-5|TRBD1
CASRQTGEAETQYF
TGTGCCAGTAGACAGACAGGGGAGGCAGAGACCCAGTACTTC
>TRBV18|.|TRBJ2-3|TRBD1
CASSPNGDRGDTQYF
TGTGCCAGCTCACCCAACGGGGACAGGGGAGATACGCAGTATTTT
>TRBV5-5|few|TRBJ1-2|.
CASTTPGLGYTF
TGTGCCAGCACCACACCGGGACTGGGCTACACCTTC
>TRBV5-1|few|TRBJ2-7|TRBD1
CASSPRQGLGEQYF
TGCGCCAGCAGCCCCAGACAGGGGCTTGGGGAGCAGTACTTC
>TRBV28|few|TRBJ1-5|.
CARSRGNQPQHF
TGTGCCAGATCCCGCGGGAACCAGCCCCAGCATTTT